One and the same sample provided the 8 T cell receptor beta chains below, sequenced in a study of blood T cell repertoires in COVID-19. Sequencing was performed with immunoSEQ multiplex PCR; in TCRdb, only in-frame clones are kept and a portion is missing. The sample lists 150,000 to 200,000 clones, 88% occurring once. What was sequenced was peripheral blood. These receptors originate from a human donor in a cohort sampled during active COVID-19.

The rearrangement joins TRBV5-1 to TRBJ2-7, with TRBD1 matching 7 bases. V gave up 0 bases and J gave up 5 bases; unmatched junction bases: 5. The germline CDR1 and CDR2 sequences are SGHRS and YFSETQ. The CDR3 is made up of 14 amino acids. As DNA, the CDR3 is TGCGCCAGCAGCTTGGGAGGGACAGTCGACGAGCAGTACTTC. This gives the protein CASSLGGTVDEQYF.

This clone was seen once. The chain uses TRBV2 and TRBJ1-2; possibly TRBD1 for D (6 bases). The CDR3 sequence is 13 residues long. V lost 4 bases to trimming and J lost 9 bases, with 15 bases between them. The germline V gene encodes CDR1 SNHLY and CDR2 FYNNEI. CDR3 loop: CASSASGERSYTF. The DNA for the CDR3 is TGTGCCAGCAGTGCCTCAGGGGAGAGGAGCTACACCTTC.

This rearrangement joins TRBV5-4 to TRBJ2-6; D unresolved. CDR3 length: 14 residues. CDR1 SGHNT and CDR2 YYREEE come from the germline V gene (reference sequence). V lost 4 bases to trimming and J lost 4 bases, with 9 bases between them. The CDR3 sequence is CASSVESGANVLTF. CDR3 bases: TGTGCCAGCAGCGTAGAGTCCGGGGCCAACGTCCTGACTTTC.

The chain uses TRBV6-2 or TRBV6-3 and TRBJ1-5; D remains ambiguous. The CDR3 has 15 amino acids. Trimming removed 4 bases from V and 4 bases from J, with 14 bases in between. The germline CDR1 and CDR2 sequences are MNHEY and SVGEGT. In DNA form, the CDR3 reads TGTGCCAGCAGTTCGGCCTGGAGGGATAATCAGCCCCAGCATTTT. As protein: CASSSAWRDNQPQHF.

This chain's CDR3 is CASSFGTGNSPLHF. The CDR3 DNA is TGTGCCAGCAGTTTTGGGACAGGGAATTCACCCCTCCACTTT. The V and J genes are TRBV27 and TRBJ1-6; 9 bases fit TRBD1. In germline, CDR1 is MNHEY, CDR2 SMNVEV (reference sequence). V lost 3 bases, J lost 7 bases, and 1 base stayed unmatched. This CDR3 region has 14 residues.

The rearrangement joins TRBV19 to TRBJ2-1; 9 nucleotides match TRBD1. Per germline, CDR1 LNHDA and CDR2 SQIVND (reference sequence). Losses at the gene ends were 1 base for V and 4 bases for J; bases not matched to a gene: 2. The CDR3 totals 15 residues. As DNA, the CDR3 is TGTGCCAGTAGTATAGGGGGGACAGGGTACAATGAGCAGTTCTTC. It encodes CASSIGGTGYNEQFF.

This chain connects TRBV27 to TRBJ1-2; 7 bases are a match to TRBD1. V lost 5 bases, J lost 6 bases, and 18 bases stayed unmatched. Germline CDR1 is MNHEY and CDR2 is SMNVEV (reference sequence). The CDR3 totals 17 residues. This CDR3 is CASSTDRAKAVYDGYTF. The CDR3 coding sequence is TGTGCCAGCAGTACCGACAGGGCGAAGGCGGTATATGATGGCTACACCTTC.

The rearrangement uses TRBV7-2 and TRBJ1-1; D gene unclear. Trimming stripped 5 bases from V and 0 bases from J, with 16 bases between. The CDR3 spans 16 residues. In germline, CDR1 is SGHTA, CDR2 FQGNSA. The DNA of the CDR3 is TGTGCCAGCAGCCAGACACTTATTGGCATGAACACTGAAGCTTTCTTT. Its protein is CASSQTLIGMNTEAFF.